Listed below are T cell receptor beta chains from one sample, sequenced in a study of cytomegalovirus exposure and HLA in healthy donors. TCRdb's copy holds only in-frame clones and misses some; the assay was immunoSEQ multiplex PCR. The data contain 65,000 to 100,000 clones, roughly 80% of them singletons. Sample: PBMCs. The receptors originated from a man between 40 and 49 years old in good health and CMV-seronegative. Both conserved end residues are part of each CDR3. The D gene is left open where the match is weak. Only some rows state a clone size, as once, few, many or a class for expanded clones.

j_gene	d_gene	v_gene	abundance	CDR3nt	CDR3aa
TRBJ1-2	NA	TRBV7-9	NA	TGTGCCAGCAGACACACACAGGACGTCCTTGGCTACACCTTC	CASRHTQDVLGYTF
TRBJ1-5	NA	TRBV28	NA	TGTGCCAGCAGGATTAAAGGAGCCCAGCATTTT	CASRIKGAQHF
TRBJ1-1	NA	TRBV5-1	NA	TGCGCCAGCAGCTTGGCAGGGGACCTGCGCGAAGCTTTCTTT	CASSLAGDLREAFF
TRBJ1-5	NA	TRBV6-1	NA	TGTGCCAGCAGTGTCCAACAGGGCAATCAGCCCCAGCATTTT	CASSVQQGNQPQHF
TRBJ2-3	TRBD1	TRBV9	NA	TGTGCCAGCAGGACAGGGGACACAGATACGCAGTATTTT	CASRTGDTDTQYF
TRBJ2-5	NA	TRBV27	NA	TGTGCCAGCAGTATAAACAGGGCGCAGACCCAGTACTTC	CASSINRAQTQYF
TRBJ1-1	NA	TRBV7-2	once	TGTGCCAGCAGCTTAGGATTTAGGGGGGGCACTGAAGCTTTCTTT	CASSLGFRGGTEAFF
TRBJ1-1	TRBD1	TRBV7-2	few	TGTGCCAGCAGCTTACACAGGGGGGACACTGAAGCTTTCTTT	CASSLHRGDTEAFF
TRBJ1-2	TRBD1	TRBV5-6	NA	TGTGCCAGCGAGGGGTCCGGGACAGTCGGTTTTAACTATGGCTACACCTTC	CASEGSGTVGFNYGYTF
TRBJ2-3	NA	TRBV5-6	NA	TGTGCCACCTCTTGGCGGGGCACAGATACGCAGTATTTT	CATSWRGTDTQYF
TRBJ2-2	TRBD1	TRBV5-1	few	TGCGCCAGCAGCTTGTTACAGGGGCGACTATCGAACACCGGGGAGCTGTTTTTT	CASSLLQGRLSNTGELFF
TRBJ2-2	NA	TRBV11-2	NA	TGTGCCAGTTTCGGTTTAACCGGGGAGCTGTTTTTT	CASFGLTGELFF
TRBJ2-6	NA	TRBV13	NA	TGTGCCAGCAGCTTAGTTCCGGGAAGCTCTGGGGCCAACGTCCTGACTTTC	CASSLVPGSSGANVLTF
TRBJ1-2	TRBD1	TRBV10-1	few	TGCGCCAGCAGTGATGGGACAGGGTACGGCTACACCTTC	CASSDGTGYGYTF
TRBJ2-7	TRBD2	TRBV9	few	TGTGCCAGCAGCGTAGACAGCGGGGGGACCTACGAGCAGTACTTC	CASSVDSGGTYEQYF
TRBJ2-5	NA	TRBV5-4	NA	TGTGCCAGCAGCTCGGACTTCCAAGAGACCCAGTACTTC	CASSSDFQETQYF
TRBJ1-1	NA	TRBV15	few	TGTGCCACCAGCAGAGCGGGGTCCGGTGGGGCTGAAGCTTTCTTT	CATSRAGSGGAEAFF
TRBJ1-1	TRBD1	TRBV5-4	NA	TGTGCCAGCAGCTTTGATGGGACAGTGAACACTGAAGCTTTCTTT	CASSFDGTVNTEAFF
TRBJ2-1	TRBD1	TRBV29-1	NA	TGCAGCGGACGACAGGGAGTGAAGGATTCCTACAATGAGCAGTTCTTC	CSGRQGVKDSYNEQFF
TRBJ1-1	TRBD1	TRBV6-1	NA	TGTGCCAGCAGTGGCCTACAGGGGCCTCAAGGACAAGCTTTCTTT	CASSGLQGPQGQAFF
TRBJ1-5	TRBD1	TRBV28	NA	TGTGCCAGCAGTCAGGGGGCTGGTATTCAGCCCCAGCATTTT	CASSQGAGIQPQHF
TRBJ2-4	TRBD1	TRBV11-2	once	TGTGCCAGCAGCTCCCGGACAGGGGGCATTAACATTCAGTACTTC	CASSSRTGGINIQYF
TRBJ2-2	NA	TRBV7-8	NA	TGTGCCAGCTCCAGGTCCGGGAACACCGGGGAGCTGTTTTTT	CASSRSGNTGELFF
TRBJ2-7	TRBD2	TRBV9	NA	TGTGCCAGCAGCGCAAGACTAGCGGCCAATTCCTTCGAGCAGTACTTC	CASSARLAANSFEQYF
TRBJ1-4	TRBD1	TRBV30	NA	TGTGCCTGGAGTCCAATTGGACAGGGATTGAATGAAAAACTGTTTTTT	CAWSPIGQGLNEKLFF
TRBJ2-2	NA	TRBV28	NA	TGTGCCAGCATTGGCAGGGACACGTTCACCGGGGAGCTGTTTTTT	CASIGRDTFTGELFF
TRBJ2-5	NA	TRBV25-1	NA	TGTGCCAGCAGTGAATACGACAGCTGGTACCAAGAGACCCAGTACTTC	CASSEYDSWYQETQYF